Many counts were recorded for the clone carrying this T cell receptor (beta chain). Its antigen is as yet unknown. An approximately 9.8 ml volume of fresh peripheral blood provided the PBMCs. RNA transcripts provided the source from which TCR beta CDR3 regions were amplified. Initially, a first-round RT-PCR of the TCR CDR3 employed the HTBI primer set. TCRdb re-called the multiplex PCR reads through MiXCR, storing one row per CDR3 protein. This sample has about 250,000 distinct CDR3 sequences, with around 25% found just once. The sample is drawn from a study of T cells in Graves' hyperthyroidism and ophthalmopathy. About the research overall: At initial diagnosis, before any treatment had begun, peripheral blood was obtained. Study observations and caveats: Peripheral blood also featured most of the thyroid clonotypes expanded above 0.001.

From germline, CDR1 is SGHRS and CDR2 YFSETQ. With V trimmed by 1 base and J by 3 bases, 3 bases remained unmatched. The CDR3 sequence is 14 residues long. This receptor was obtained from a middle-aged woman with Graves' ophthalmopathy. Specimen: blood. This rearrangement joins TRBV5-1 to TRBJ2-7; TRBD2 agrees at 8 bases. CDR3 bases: TGCGCCAGCAGCTTGACGGGGGGGAACTACGAGCAGTACTTC. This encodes CASSLTGGNYEQYF.